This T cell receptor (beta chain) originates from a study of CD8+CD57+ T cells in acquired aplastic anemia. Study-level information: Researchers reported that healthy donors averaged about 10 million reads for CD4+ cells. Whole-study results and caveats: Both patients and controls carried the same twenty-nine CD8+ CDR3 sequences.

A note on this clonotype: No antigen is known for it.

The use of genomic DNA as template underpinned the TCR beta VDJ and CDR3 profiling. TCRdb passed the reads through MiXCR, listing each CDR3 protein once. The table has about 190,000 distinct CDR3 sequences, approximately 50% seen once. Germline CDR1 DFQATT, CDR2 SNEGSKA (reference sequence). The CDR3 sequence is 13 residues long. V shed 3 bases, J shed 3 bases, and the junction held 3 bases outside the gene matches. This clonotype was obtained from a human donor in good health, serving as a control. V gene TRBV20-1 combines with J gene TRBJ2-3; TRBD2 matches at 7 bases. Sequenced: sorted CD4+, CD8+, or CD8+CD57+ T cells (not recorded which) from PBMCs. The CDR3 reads CSASGGRTDTQYF. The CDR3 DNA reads TGCAGTGCTAGCGGGGGGAGAACAGATACGCAGTATTTT.